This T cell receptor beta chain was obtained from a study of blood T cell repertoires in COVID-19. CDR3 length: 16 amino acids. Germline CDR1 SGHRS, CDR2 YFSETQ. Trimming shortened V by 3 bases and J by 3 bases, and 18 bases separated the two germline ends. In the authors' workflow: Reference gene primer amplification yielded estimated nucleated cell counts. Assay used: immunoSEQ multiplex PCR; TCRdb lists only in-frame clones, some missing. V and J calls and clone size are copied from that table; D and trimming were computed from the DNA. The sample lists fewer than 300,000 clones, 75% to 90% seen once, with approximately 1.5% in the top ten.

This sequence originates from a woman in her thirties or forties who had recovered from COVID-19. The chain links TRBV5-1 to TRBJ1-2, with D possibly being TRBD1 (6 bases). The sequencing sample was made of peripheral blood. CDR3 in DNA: TGCGCCAGCAGCTCCGTCCCCGGGGGGGCGGACTATGGCTACACCTTC. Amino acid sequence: CASSSVPGGADYGYTF.